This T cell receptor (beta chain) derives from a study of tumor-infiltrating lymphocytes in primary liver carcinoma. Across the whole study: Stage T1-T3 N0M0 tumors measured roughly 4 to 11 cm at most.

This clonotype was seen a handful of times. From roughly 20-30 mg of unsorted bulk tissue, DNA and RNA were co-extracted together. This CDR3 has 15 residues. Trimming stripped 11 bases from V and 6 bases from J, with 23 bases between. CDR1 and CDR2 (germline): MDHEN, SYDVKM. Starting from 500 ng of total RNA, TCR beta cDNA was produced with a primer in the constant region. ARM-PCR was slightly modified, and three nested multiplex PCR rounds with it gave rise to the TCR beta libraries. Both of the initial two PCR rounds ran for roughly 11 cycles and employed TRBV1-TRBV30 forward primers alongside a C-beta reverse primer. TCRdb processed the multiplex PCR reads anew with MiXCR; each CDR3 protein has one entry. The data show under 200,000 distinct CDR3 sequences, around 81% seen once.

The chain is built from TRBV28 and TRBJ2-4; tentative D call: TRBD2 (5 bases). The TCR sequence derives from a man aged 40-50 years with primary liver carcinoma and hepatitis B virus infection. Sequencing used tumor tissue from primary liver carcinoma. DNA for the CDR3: TGTGCCGCCCTCCCCGTCGGTGGAGGAGTAAACATTCAGTACTTC. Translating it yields CAALPVGGGVNIQYF.